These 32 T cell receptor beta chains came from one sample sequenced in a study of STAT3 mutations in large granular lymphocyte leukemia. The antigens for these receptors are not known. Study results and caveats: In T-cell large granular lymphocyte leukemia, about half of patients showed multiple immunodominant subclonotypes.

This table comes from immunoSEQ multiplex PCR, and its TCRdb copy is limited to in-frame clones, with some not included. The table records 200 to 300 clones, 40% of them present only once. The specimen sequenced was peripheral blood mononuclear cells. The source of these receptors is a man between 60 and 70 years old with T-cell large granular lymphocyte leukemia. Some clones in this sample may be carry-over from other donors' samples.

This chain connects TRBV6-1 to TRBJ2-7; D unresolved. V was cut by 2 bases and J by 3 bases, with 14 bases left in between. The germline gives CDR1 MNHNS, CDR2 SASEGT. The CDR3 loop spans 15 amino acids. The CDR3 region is CASSETYGPNYEQYF. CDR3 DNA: TGTGCCAGCAGTGAAACCTACGGACCAAACTACGAGCAGTACTTC.

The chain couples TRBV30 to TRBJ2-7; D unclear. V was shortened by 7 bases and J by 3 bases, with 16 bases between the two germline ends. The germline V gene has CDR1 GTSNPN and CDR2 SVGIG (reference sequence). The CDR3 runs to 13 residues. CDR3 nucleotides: TGTGCCTACCAGGACGGTTCCTTCTACGAGCAGTACTTC. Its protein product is CAYQDGSFYEQYF.

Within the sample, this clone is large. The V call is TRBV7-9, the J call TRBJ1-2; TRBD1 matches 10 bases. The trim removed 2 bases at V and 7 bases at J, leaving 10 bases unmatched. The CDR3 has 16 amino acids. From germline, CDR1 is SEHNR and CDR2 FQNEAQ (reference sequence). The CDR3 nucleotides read TGTGCCAGCAGCTTACTTTCCGGGACAGGGGACCCTGGCTACACCTTC. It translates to CASSLLSGTGDPGYTF.

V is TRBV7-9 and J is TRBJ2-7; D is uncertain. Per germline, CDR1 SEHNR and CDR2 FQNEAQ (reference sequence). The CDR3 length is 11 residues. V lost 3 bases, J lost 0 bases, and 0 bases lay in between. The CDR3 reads CASSFSYEQYF. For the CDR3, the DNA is TGTGCCAGCAGCTTCTCCTACGAGCAGTACTTC.

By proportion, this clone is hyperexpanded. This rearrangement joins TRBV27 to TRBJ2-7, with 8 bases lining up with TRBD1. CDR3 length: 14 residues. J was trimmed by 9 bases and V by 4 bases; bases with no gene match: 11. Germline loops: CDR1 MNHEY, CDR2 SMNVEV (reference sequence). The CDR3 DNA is TGTGCCAGCAGTTCCATTCAGGGGGCAGTTTGGCAGTACTTC. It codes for CASSSIQGAVWQYF.

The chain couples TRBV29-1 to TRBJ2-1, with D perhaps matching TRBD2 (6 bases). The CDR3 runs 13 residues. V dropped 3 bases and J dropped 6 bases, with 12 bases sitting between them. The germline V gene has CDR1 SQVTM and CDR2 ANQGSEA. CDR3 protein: CSVEVPTSNEQFF. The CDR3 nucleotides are TGCAGCGTTGAGGTTCCGACTAGCAATGAGCAGTTCTTC.

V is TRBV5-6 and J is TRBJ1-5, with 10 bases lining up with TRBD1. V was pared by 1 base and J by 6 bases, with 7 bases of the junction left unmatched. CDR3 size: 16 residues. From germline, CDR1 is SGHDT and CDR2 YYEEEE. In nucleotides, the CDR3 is TGTGCCAGCAGCTTGAGAGGACAGGGGGTTCGTCAGCCCCAGCATTTT. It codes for CASSLRGQGVRQPQHF.

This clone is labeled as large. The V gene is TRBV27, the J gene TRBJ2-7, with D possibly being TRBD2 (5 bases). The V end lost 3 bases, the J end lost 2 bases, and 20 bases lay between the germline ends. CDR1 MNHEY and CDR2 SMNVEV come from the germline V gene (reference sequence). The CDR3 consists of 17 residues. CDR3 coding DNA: TGTGCCAGCAGTTTCGCACCTAACCTAGGACTCCCCTACGAGCAGTACTTC. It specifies CASSFAPNLGLPYEQYF.

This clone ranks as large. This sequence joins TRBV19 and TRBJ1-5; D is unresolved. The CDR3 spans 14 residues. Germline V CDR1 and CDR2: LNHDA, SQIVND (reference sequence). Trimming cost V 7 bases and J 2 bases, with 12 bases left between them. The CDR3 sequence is CASKEVGGNQPQHF. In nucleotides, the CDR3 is TGTGCCAGTAAAGAAGTTGGGGGCAATCAGCCCCAGCATTTT.

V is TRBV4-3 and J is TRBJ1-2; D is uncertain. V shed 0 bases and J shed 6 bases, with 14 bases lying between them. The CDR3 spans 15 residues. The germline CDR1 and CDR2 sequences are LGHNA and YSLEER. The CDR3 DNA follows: TGCGCCAGCAGCCAAGATAGGCATGAAGAGGATGGCTACACCTTC. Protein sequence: CASSQDRHEEDGYTF.

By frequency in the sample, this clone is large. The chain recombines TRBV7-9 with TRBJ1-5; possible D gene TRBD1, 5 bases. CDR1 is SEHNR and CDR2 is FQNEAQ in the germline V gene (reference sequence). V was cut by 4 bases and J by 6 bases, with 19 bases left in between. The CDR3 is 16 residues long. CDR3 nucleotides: TGTGCCAGCAGCTCAACCCGGCAGGGAGACGGTCAGCCCCAGCATTTT. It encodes CASSSTRQGDGQPQHF.

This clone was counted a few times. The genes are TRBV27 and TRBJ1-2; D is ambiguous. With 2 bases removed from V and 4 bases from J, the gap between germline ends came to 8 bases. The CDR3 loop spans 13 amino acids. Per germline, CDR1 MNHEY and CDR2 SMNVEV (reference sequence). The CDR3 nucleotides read TGTGCCAGCAGTTTAAACGAGGGCTATGGCTACACCTTC. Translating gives CASSLNEGYGYTF.

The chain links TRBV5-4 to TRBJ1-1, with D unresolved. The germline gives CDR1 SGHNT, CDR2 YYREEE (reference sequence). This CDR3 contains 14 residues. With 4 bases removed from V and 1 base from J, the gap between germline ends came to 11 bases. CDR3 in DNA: TGTGCCAGCAGCCTAGGACGGACGAACACTGAAGCTTTCTTT. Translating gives CASSLGRTNTEAFF. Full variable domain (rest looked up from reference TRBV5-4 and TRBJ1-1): ETGVTQSPTHLIKTRGQQVTLRCSSQSGHNTVSWYQQALGQGPQFIFQYYREEENGRGNFPPRFSGLQFPNYSSELNVNALELDDSALYLCASSLGRTNTEAFFGQGTRLTVV.

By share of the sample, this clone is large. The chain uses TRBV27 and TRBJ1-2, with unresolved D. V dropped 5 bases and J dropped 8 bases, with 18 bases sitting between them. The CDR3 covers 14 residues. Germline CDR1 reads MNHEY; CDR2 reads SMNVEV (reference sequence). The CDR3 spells CASSPSRDSGGYTF. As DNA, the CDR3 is TGTGCCAGCAGTCCATCAAGGGATTCGGGCGGCTACACCTTC.

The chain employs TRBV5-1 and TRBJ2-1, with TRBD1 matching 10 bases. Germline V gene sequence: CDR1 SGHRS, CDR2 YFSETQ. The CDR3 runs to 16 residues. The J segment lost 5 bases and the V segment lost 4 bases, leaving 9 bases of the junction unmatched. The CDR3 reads CASSIGGTGAHNEQFF. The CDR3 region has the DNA TGCGCCAGCAGCATTGGAGGGACAGGGGCCCACAATGAGCAGTTCTTC.

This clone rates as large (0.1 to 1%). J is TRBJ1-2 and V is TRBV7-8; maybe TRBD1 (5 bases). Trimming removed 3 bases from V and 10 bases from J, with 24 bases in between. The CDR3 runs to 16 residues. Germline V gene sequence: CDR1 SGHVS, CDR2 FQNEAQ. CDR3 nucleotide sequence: TGTGCCAGCAGCTTGGGGGACGGAGGTCTTAATAATCTCTACACCTTC. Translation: CASSLGDGGLNNLYTF.

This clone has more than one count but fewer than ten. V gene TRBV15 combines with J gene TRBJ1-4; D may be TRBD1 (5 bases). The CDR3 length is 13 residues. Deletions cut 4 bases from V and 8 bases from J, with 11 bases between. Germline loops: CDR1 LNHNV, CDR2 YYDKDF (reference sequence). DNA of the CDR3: TGTGCCACCAGCACCGAGGGGCGCGAAAAACTGTTTTTT. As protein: CATSTEGREKLFF.

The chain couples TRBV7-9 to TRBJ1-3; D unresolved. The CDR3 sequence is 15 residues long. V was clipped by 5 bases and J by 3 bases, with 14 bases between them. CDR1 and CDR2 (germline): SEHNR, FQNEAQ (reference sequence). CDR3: CASSPTGSYGNTIYF. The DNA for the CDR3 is TGTGCCAGCAGCCCAACGGGGTCCTATGGAAACACCATATATTTT.

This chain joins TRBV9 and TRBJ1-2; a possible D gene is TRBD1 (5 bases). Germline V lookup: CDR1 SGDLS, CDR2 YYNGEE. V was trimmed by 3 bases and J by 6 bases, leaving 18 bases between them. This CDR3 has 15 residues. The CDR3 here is CASSARPGRRDGYTF. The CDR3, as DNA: TGTGCCAGCAGCGCAAGGCCGGGACGAAGGGATGGCTACACCTTC. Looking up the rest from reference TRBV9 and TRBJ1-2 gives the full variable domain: DSGVTQTPKHLITATGQRVTLRCSPRSGDLSVYWYQQSLDQGLQFLIQYYNGEERAKGNILERFSAQQFPDLHSELNLSSLELGDSALYFCASSARPGRRDGYTFGSGTRLTVV.

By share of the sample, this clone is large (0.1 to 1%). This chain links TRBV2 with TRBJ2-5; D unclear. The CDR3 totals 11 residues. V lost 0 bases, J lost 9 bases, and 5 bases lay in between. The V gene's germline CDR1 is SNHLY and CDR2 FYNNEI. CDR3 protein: CASSEAPAQYF. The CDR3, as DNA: TGTGCCAGCAGTGAAGCGCCTGCCCAGTACTTC.

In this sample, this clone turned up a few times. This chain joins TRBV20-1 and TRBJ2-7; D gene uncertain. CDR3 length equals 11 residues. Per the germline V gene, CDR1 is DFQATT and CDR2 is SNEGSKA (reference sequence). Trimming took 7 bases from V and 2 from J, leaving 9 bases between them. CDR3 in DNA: TGCAGTGTTTGGACGGCCTACGAGCAGTACTTC. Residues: CSVWTAYEQYF.

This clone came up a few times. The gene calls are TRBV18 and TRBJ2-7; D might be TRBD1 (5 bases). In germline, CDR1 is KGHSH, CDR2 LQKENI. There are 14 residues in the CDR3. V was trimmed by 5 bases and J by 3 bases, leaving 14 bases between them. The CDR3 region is CASSSFQGDYEQYF. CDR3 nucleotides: TGTGCCAGCTCATCGTTCCAGGGTGACTACGAGCAGTACTTC.

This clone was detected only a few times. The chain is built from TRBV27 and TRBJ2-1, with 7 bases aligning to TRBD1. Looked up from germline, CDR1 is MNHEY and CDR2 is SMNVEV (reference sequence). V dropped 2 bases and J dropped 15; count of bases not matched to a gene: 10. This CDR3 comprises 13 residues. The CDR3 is CASSLNDRAYMFF. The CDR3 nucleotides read TGTGCCAGCAGTTTAAATGACAGGGCCTATATGTTCTTC.

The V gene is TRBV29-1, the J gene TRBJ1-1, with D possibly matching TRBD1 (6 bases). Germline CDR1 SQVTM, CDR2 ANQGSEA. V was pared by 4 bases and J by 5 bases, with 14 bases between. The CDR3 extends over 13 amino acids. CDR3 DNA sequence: TGCAGCGTTGGAGCAGGGGCCAGGACTGAAGCTTTCTTT. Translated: CSVGAGARTEAFF.

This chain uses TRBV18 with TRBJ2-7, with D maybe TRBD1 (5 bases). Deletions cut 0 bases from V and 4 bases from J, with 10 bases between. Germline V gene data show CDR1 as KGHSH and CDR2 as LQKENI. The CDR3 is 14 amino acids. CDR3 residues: CASSPPRQPYEQYF. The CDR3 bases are TGTGCCAGCTCACCACCCCGACAGCCTTACGAGCAGTACTTC. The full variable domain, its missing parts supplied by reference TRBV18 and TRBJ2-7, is NAGVMQNPRHLVRRRGQEARLRCSPMKGHSHVYWYRQLPEEGLKFMVYLQKENIIDESGMPKERFSAEFPKEGPSILRIQQVVRGDSAAYFCASSPPRQPYEQYFGPGTRLTVT.

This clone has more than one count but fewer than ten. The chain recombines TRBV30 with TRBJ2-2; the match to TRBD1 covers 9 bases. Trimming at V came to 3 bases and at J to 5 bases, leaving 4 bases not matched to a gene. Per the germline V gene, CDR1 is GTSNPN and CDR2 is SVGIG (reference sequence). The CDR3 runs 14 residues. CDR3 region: CAWRTGGGTGELFF. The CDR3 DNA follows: TGTGCCTGGAGAACAGGGGGCGGTACCGGGGAGCTGTTTTTT.

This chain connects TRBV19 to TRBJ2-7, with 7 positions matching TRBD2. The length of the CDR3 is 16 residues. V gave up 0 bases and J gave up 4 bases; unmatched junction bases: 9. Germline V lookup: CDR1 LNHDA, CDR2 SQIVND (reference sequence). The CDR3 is CASSIDRGLAVYEQYF. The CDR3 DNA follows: TGTGCCAGTAGTATAGATCGGGGTCTAGCGGTATACGAGCAGTACTTC. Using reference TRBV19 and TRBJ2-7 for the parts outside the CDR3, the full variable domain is DGGITQSPKYLFRKEGQNVTLSCEQNLNHDAMYWYRQDPGQGLRLIYYSQIVNDFQKGDIAEGYSVSREKKESFPLTVTSAQKNPTAFYLCASSIDRGLAVYEQYFGPGTRLTVT.

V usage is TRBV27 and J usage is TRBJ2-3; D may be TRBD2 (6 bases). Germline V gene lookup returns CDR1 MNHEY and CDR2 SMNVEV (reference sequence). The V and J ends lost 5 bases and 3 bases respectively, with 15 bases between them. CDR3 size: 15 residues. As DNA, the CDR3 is TGTGCCAGCAGTCCCACTAGCTGGGGTACAGATACGCAGTATTTT. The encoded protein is CASSPTSWGTDTQYF.

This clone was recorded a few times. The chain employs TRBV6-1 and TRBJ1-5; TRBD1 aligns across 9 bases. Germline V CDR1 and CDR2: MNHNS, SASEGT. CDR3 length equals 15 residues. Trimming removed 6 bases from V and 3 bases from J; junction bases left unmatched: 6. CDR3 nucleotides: TGTGCCAGCAGAGAACAGGGGGCCCCCAATCAGCCCCAGCATTTT. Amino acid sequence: CASREQGAPNQPQHF.

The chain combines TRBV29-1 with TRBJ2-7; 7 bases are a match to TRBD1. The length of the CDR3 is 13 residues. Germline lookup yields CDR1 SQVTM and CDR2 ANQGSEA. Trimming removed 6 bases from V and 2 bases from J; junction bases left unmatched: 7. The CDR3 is CSVSDRATYEQYF. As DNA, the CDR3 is TGCAGCGTCTCCGACAGGGCTACCTACGAGCAGTACTTC.

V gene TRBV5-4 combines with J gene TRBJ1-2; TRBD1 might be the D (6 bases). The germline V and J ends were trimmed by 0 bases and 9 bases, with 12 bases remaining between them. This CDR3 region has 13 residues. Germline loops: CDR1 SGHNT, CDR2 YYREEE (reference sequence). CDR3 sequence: CASSLGQADRYTF. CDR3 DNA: TGTGCCAGCAGCTTGGGACAGGCAGATCGCTACACCTTC.

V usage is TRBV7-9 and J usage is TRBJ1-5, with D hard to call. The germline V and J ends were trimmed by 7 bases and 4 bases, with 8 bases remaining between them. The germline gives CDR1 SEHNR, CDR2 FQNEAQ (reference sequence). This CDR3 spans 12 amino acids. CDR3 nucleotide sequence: TGTGCCAGCACCCTTCGTAATCAGCCCCAGCATTTT. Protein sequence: CASTLRNQPQHF.